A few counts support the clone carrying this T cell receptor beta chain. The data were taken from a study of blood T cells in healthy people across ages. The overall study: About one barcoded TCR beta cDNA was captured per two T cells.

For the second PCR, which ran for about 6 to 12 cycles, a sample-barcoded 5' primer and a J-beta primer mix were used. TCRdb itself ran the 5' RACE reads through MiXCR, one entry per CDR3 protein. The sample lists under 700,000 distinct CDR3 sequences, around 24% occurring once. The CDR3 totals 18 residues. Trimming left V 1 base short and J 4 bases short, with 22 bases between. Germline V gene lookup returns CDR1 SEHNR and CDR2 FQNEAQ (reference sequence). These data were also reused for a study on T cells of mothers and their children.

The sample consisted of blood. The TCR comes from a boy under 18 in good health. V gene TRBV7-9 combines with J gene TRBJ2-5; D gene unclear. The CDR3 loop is CASSLGAVTDLMRETQYF. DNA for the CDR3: TGTGCCAGCAGCTTAGGGGCCGTTACCGACCTGATGCGAGAGACCCAGTACTTC.